These T cell receptor beta chains were read from a single sample in a study of cytomegalovirus exposure and HLA in healthy donors. The assay was immunoSEQ multiplex PCR, and TCRdb's table has in-frame clones only and misses some. Of approximately 150,000 clones listed, 87% were seen once; the top ten hold 4.5% to 5.5%. The sequenced sample consisted of PBMCs. All receptors derive from a man younger than 35 in good health and CMV-seropositive. Both conserved end residues are part of each CDR3. A D gene is named only where the DNA matches it firmly. For some rows the clone size is stated as once, few or many, or as a class when expanded; others skip it.

d_call: TRBD2
clone_size: -
v_call: TRBV19
j_call: TRBJ2-7
cdr3_nt: TGTGCCAGTAGTAGGGGACTAGCCTACGAGCAGTACTTC
cdr3_aa: CASSRGLAYEQYF

d_call: -
clone_size: -
v_call: TRBV14
j_call: TRBJ2-7
cdr3_nt: TGTGCCAGCAGCCAAGTTCAGGGGCCGAGCTCCTACGAGCAGTACTTC
cdr3_aa: CASSQVQGPSSYEQYF

d_call: TRBD1
clone_size: -
v_call: TRBV30
j_call: TRBJ1-2
cdr3_nt: TGTGCCGGAGGGGGACAGGGTGACAGCTACACCTTC
cdr3_aa: CAGGGQGDSYTF

d_call: -
clone_size: -
v_call: TRBV6-6
j_call: TRBJ1-1
cdr3_nt: TGTGCCAGCAGTTTACTGGACAGCACTGAAGCTTTCTTT
cdr3_aa: CASSLLDSTEAFF

d_call: -
clone_size: once
v_call: TRBV6-1
j_call: TRBJ2-7
cdr3_nt: TGTGCCACCACACTCACTATGGAGCAGTACTTC
cdr3_aa: CATTLTMEQYF

d_call: -
clone_size: -
v_call: TRBV25-1
j_call: TRBJ1-2
cdr3_nt: TGTGCCAGCAGTGAATGGGGGGGGAACTATGGCTACACCTTC
cdr3_aa: CASSEWGGNYGYTF

d_call: -
clone_size: -
v_call: TRBV27
j_call: TRBJ2-7
cdr3_nt: TGTGCCAGCAGCCTTTCGACTCACTACGAGCAGTACTTC
cdr3_aa: CASSLSTHYEQYF

d_call: -
clone_size: -
v_call: TRBV5-4
j_call: TRBJ1-2
cdr3_nt: TGTGCCAGCAGCTTGGAAGAGGACTATGGCTACACCTTC
cdr3_aa: CASSLEEDYGYTF

d_call: TRBD2
clone_size: -
v_call: TRBV19
j_call: TRBJ2-3
cdr3_nt: TGTGCCAGTAGTTTACCGACTAGCGGTCCCACAGATACGCAGTATTTT
cdr3_aa: CASSLPTSGPTDTQYF

d_call: TRBD2
clone_size: -
v_call: TRBV10-1
j_call: TRBJ2-5
cdr3_nt: TGCGCCACCTGTGCGGGACTAGGGGAGACCCAGTACTTC
cdr3_aa: CATCAGLGETQYF

d_call: TRBD1
clone_size: once
v_call: TRBV7-2
j_call: TRBJ1-1
cdr3_nt: TGTGCCAGCAGCTTTGGACAGGGCGGCCCCACTGAAGCTTTCTTT
cdr3_aa: CASSFGQGGPTEAFF

d_call: TRBD1
clone_size: -
v_call: TRBV10-3
j_call: TRBJ1-6
cdr3_nt: TGTGCCATCAGTGTAAGGACAGGGTCTTCACCCCTCCACTTT
cdr3_aa: CAISVRTGSSPLHF

d_call: TRBD2
clone_size: -
v_call: TRBV7-8
j_call: TRBJ2-1
cdr3_nt: TGTGCCAGCAGCACCACCCGGACTAGCGGTGACAATGAGCAGTTCTTC
cdr3_aa: CASSTTRTSGDNEQFF

d_call: -
clone_size: -
v_call: TRBV10-2
j_call: TRBJ1-5
cdr3_nt: TGCGCCAGCCGTGACAGAGGGGGACAGCCCCAGCATTTT
cdr3_aa: CASRDRGGQPQHF

d_call: TRBD1
clone_size: -
v_call: TRBV9
j_call: TRBJ1-6
cdr3_nt: TGTGCCAGCAGCGGACGACAGGGGAGTTCACCCCTCCACTTT
cdr3_aa: CASSGRQGSSPLHF

d_call: TRBD1
clone_size: -
v_call: TRBV9
j_call: TRBJ1-5
cdr3_nt: TGTGCCAGCAGCGTCGACGACAGGGATCAGCCCCAGCATTTT
cdr3_aa: CASSVDDRDQPQHF

d_call: -
clone_size: -
v_call: TRBV30
j_call: TRBJ1-1
cdr3_nt: TGTGCCTGGAGTGGGAACTCCCAGGAGGCTGAAGCTTTCTTT
cdr3_aa: CAWSGNSQEAEAFF

d_call: -
clone_size: -
v_call: TRBV5-1
j_call: TRBJ2-2
cdr3_nt: TGCGCCAGCAGCTGGCAGGGCGGGGAGCTGTTTTTT
cdr3_aa: CASSWQGGELFF

d_call: -
clone_size: -
v_call: TRBV7-9
j_call: TRBJ1-2
cdr3_nt: TGTGCCAGCAGCTCTTATGGCTACACCTTC
cdr3_aa: CASSSYGYTF

d_call: -
clone_size: -
v_call: TRBV7-2
j_call: TRBJ1-2
cdr3_nt: TGTGCCAGCAGCGATCCAGGATACGGCTACACCTTC
cdr3_aa: CASSDPGYGYTF

d_call: -
clone_size: -
v_call: TRBV19
j_call: TRBJ2-1
cdr3_nt: TGTGCCAGTAGTATCGGACAGAACTCCTACAATGAGCAGTTCTTC
cdr3_aa: CASSIGQNSYNEQFF

d_call: -
clone_size: few
v_call: TRBV4-1
j_call: TRBJ1-2
cdr3_nt: TGCGCCAGCAGCCAAGATCCAGATAACTATGGCTACACCTTC
cdr3_aa: CASSQDPDNYGYTF

d_call: -
clone_size: once
v_call: TRBV5-1
j_call: TRBJ2-3
cdr3_nt: TGCGCCAGCAGCTTGGACAGCGGTGGGGATACGCAGTATTTT
cdr3_aa: CASSLDSGGDTQYF

d_call: TRBD2
clone_size: -
v_call: TRBV6-5
j_call: TRBJ2-2
cdr3_nt: TGTGCCAGCGGGATGCGGGGGGGTAGAACCGGGGAGCTGTTTTTT
cdr3_aa: CASGMRGGRTGELFF

d_call: TRBD1
clone_size: -
v_call: TRBV6-6
j_call: TRBJ1-1
cdr3_nt: TGTGCCAGCAGAAACAGGGGGCACACTGAAGCTTTCTTT
cdr3_aa: CASRNRGHTEAFF

d_call: TRBD2
clone_size: -
v_call: TRBV27
j_call: TRBJ2-7
cdr3_nt: TGTGCCAGCAGTTTATCGACTAGCGGGGTCTGGGAGCAGTACTTC
cdr3_aa: CASSLSTSGVWEQYF

d_call: TRBD1
clone_size: -
v_call: TRBV5-4
j_call: TRBJ1-1
cdr3_nt: TGTGCCAGCAGCCCGCCAGGGACAGCGAACACTGAAGCTTTCTTT
cdr3_aa: CASSPPGTANTEAFF

d_call: TRBD1
clone_size: -
v_call: TRBV6-6
j_call: TRBJ2-5
cdr3_nt: TGTGCCAGCAGGCAGGGGGCAGGGGAGACCCAGTACTTC
cdr3_aa: CASRQGAGETQYF

d_call: -
clone_size: -
v_call: TRBV18
j_call: TRBJ2-2
cdr3_nt: TGTGCCAGCTCTCCGGACAGAGGGGGTAACACCGGGGAGCTGTTTTTT
cdr3_aa: CASSPDRGGNTGELFF

d_call: TRBD1
clone_size: few
v_call: TRBV5-1
j_call: TRBJ1-2
cdr3_nt: TGCGCCAGCAGCTTGGCCCAGGGGACAGGGGGAGGCTACACCTTC
cdr3_aa: CASSLAQGTGGGYTF

d_call: TRBD1
clone_size: -
v_call: TRBV18
j_call: TRBJ1-1
cdr3_nt: TGTGCCAGCTCACGCCGAACCTTGGGACAGAAAAAGGGGAACACTGAAGCTTTCTTT
cdr3_aa: CASSRRTLGQKKGNTEAFF

d_call: -
clone_size: -
v_call: TRBV2
j_call: TRBJ1-1
cdr3_nt: TGTGCCAGCAGTGTGCAGATGAACACTGAAGCTTTCTTT
cdr3_aa: CASSVQMNTEAFF

d_call: TRBD2
clone_size: -
v_call: TRBV10-3
j_call: TRBJ2-2
cdr3_nt: TGTGCCATCGAAGCTAGCGGAAACACCGGGGAGCTGTTTTTT
cdr3_aa: CAIEASGNTGELFF

d_call: -
clone_size: -
v_call: TRBV5-5
j_call: TRBJ2-7
cdr3_nt: TGTGCCAGCAGCTCCGTCCTTGGACAGCAATACGAGCAGTACTTC
cdr3_aa: CASSSVLGQQYEQYF

d_call: -
clone_size: -
v_call: TRBV29-1
j_call: TRBJ2-2
cdr3_nt: TGCAGCGTCCTGGCCTGGAGGGGCACCGGGGAGCTGTTTTTT
cdr3_aa: CSVLAWRGTGELFF

d_call: TRBD1
clone_size: once
v_call: TRBV6-1
j_call: TRBJ2-7
cdr3_nt: TGTGCCAGCAGAGACCAGTGGACAGGCACCTACGAGCAGTACTTC
cdr3_aa: CASRDQWTGTYEQYF

d_call: TRBD1
clone_size: -
v_call: TRBV10-1
j_call: TRBJ1-2
cdr3_nt: TGCGCCAGCAGCCCGGGACAGGGGAAGTCCCTCCGAGGCTACACCTTC
cdr3_aa: CASSPGQGKSLRGYTF

d_call: -
clone_size: -
v_call: TRBV2
j_call: TRBJ2-7
cdr3_nt: TGTGCCAGCCGGAGGAGCTACGAGCAGTACTTC
cdr3_aa: CASRRSYEQYF

d_call: -
clone_size: -
v_call: TRBV2
j_call: TRBJ1-2
cdr3_nt: TGTGCCAGCAGGCTTCGGAGGTCCAACCCGGGTGGCTACACCTTC
cdr3_aa: CASRLRRSNPGGYTF

d_call: -
clone_size: -
v_call: TRBV5-1
j_call: TRBJ1-1
cdr3_nt: TGCGCCAGCAGCTCCCAAAAAGGGGTCACTGAAGCTTTCTTT
cdr3_aa: CASSSQKGVTEAFF

d_call: -
clone_size: -
v_call: TRBV27
j_call: TRBJ2-3
cdr3_nt: TGTGCCAGCAGTTTATACGGAGGCCTCACAGATACGCAGTATTTT
cdr3_aa: CASSLYGGLTDTQYF

d_call: TRBD1
clone_size: -
v_call: TRBV6-6
j_call: TRBJ2-7
cdr3_nt: TGTGCCAGCAGTCGACGACAGGGGATATCCTACGAGCAGTACTTC
cdr3_aa: CASSRRQGISYEQYF

d_call: -
clone_size: -
v_call: TRBV10-2
j_call: TRBJ1-1
cdr3_nt: TGCGCCAGCAGGGTGGACAGAGAAGGAGGGAACACTGAAGCTTTCTTT
cdr3_aa: CASRVDREGGNTEAFF

d_call: -
clone_size: -
v_call: TRBV28
j_call: TRBJ2-5
cdr3_nt: TGTGCCAGCAGTTTAACTGAGACCCAGTACTTC
cdr3_aa: CASSLTETQYF

d_call: -
clone_size: -
v_call: TRBV27
j_call: TRBJ1-2
cdr3_nt: TGTGCCAGCAGCCATGGACGGGACACTGGCTACACCTTC
cdr3_aa: CASSHGRDTGYTF

d_call: -
clone_size: -
v_call: TRBV27
j_call: TRBJ1-3
cdr3_nt: TGTGCCAGTGGTGCTTTCAGCTCTGGAAACACCATATATTTT
cdr3_aa: CASGAFSSGNTIYF

d_call: -
clone_size: -
v_call: TRBV29-1
j_call: TRBJ2-7
cdr3_nt: TGCAGCGTTGAAGACAGGGGCCTTGAACTGGAGCAGTACTTC
cdr3_aa: CSVEDRGLELEQYF

d_call: TRBD1
clone_size: -
v_call: TRBV30
j_call: TRBJ1-1
cdr3_nt: TGTGCCTGGAGTGTAGGCCGGACAGGGCTTTCCACTGAAGCTTTCTTT
cdr3_aa: CAWSVGRTGLSTEAFF

d_call: -
clone_size: -
v_call: TRBV6-1
j_call: TRBJ2-7
cdr3_nt: TGTGCCAGCGGCCTTAGTATCGGGTCCTACGAGCAGTACTTC
cdr3_aa: CASGLSIGSYEQYF

d_call: -
clone_size: -
v_call: TRBV27
j_call: TRBJ1-4
cdr3_nt: TGTGCCAGCAGTTTTCTTGGACAGTTAAATGAAAAACTGTTTTTT
cdr3_aa: CASSFLGQLNEKLFF

d_call: -
clone_size: -
v_call: TRBV15
j_call: TRBJ2-1
cdr3_nt: TGTGCCACCAGCAGGCCGGCGGATTACAATGAGCAGTTCTTC
cdr3_aa: CATSRPADYNEQFF

d_call: -
clone_size: -
v_call: TRBV4-1
j_call: TRBJ1-3
cdr3_nt: TGCGCCAGCAGCCAAGAACAGAGCTCTGGAAACACCATATATTTT
cdr3_aa: CASSQEQSSGNTIYF

d_call: TRBD2
clone_size: once
v_call: TRBV30
j_call: TRBJ2-5
cdr3_nt: TGTGCCTGGAGCCACCCGACTAGCGGGGGGGCCGGGACCCAGTACTTC
cdr3_aa: CAWSHPTSGGAGTQYF

d_call: -
clone_size: many
v_call: TRBV30
j_call: TRBJ1-1
cdr3_nt: TGTGCCTGGAGCGAACCGGGACTTAGGAGTGAAGCTTTCTTT
cdr3_aa: CAWSEPGLRSEAFF